One sample yielded the 32 T cell receptor beta chains listed below, sequenced in a study of graft-versus-host responses after intestinal transplantation. Clones were read by immunoSEQ multiplex PCR, and TCRdb kept only the in-frame ones, dropping some. The sample lists some 46,000 clones, about 95% occurring once. The input for sequencing was PBMCs, taken 330 to 350 days after intestinal transplant. Receptor source: a human patient who received an intestinal transplant, so some T cells may come from the graft donor.

The chain recombines TRBV6-1 with TRBJ1-2, with D possibly TRBD1 on 6 matching bases. CDR1 and CDR2 (germline): MNHNS, SASEGT. Trimming removed 4 bases from V and 8 bases from J, with 11 bases in between. This CDR3 spans 12 amino acids. CDR3 sequence reads: CASSVRGAGYTF. For the CDR3, the DNA is TGTGCCAGCAGTGTTCGGGGGGCGGGCTACACCTTC.

V gene TRBV9 combines with J gene TRBJ2-1; TRBD2 aligns across 7 bases. CDR1 and CDR2 from the germline V gene are SGDLS and YYNGEE. V was clipped by 3 bases and J by 9 bases; unmatched bases: 12. The length of the CDR3 is 15 residues. As DNA, the CDR3 is TGTGCCAGCAGCGGCATCAGCGGGGTTGAAGGTGAGCAGTTCTTC. This encodes CASSGISGVEGEQFF.

V and J are TRBV19 and TRBJ1-5, with 11 bases matching TRBD1. CDR1 and CDR2 (germline): LNHDA, SQIVND (reference sequence). The junction had 4 bases not matched to a gene; V was cut back by 2 bases and J by 7 bases. This CDR3 is built from 15 residues. The DNA of the CDR3 is TGTGCCAGTAGTATAATGGACAGGGGGCAACAGCCCCAGCATTTT. It is translated as CASSIMDRGQQPQHF.

This chain uses TRBV7-9 with TRBJ1-1; D gene uncertain. Germline values: CDR1 SEHNR, CDR2 FQNEAQ (reference sequence). V was cut by 1 base and J by 1 base, with 7 bases left in between. The CDR3 covers 14 residues. The CDR3 reads CASSLGAGNTEAFF. CDR3 DNA: TGTGCCAGCAGCTTAGGAGCGGGGAACACTGAAGCTTTCTTT.

The chain employs TRBV6-5 and TRBJ2-5; maybe TRBD2 (6 bases). Germline V gene lookup returns CDR1 MNHEY and CDR2 SVGAGI. The CDR3 is 13 residues long. The ends were cut back, 11 bases at V and 5 bases at J, with 18 bases in the middle. CDR3 in amino acids: CASVDYLTETQYF. In DNA, the CDR3 is TGTGCCTCAGTGGACTACCTTACGGAGACCCAGTACTTC.

The chain recombines TRBV6-5 with TRBJ1-3; D uncertain. V gave up 2 bases and J gave up 0 bases, with 5 bases separating them. The CDR3 spans 14 residues. In germline, CDR1 is MNHEY, CDR2 SVGAGI. The CDR3, as DNA: TGTGCCAGCAGTTACGAAGTCTCTGGAAACACCATATATTTT. It specifies CASSYEVSGNTIYF.

The chain has TRBV25-1 and TRBJ2-3, with D perhaps TRBD2 (6 bases). The germline V gene has CDR1 MGHDK and CDR2 SYGVNS. Deletions cut 10 bases from V and 0 bases from J, with 26 bases between. There are 18 residues in the CDR3. CDR3 coding DNA: TGTGCCACTAGTGATCTCTTCTCCGGGGGTCGCAGCACAGATACGCAGTATTTT. Its protein product is CATSDLFSGGRSTDTQYF.

CDR3 sequence: CASSREGGYEQYF. The CDR3 DNA reads TGTGCCAGCAGCAGAGAGGGCGGCTACGAGCAGTACTTC. The genes are TRBV6-5 and TRBJ2-7, with a weak D call TRBD2 (5 bases). The CDR3 extends over 13 amino acids. V gave up 6 bases and J gave up 3 bases, with 12 bases separating them. Germline loops: CDR1 MNHEY, CDR2 SVGAGI.

This rearrangement joins TRBV6-5 to TRBJ2-3, with D unresolved. This CDR3 is built from 12 residues. Deletions cut 5 bases from V and 8 bases from J, with 11 bases between. CDR1 and CDR2 (germline): MNHEY, SVGAGI. CDR3 residues: CASSATHGTQYF. The CDR3 nucleotides read TGTGCCAGCAGTGCAACACATGGTACGCAGTATTTT.

The chain recombines TRBV4-2 with TRBJ1-1; 7 bases agree with TRBD1. The CDR3 is made up of 15 amino acids. Germline V lookup: CDR1 LGHNA, CDR2 YNFKEQ. The J segment lost 2 bases and the V segment lost 1 base, leaving 4 bases of the junction unmatched. The CDR3 reads CASSQGGQANTEAFF. In DNA, the CDR3 is TGTGCCAGCAGCCAAGGAGGACAGGCCAACACTGAAGCTTTCTTT.

V gene TRBV9 combines with J gene TRBJ2-5; 8 positions agree with TRBD2. Germline V gives CDR1 SGDLS, CDR2 YYNGEE. CDR3 length equals 15 residues. With V trimmed by 5 bases and J by 1 base, 7 bases remained unmatched. CDR3 region: CASSGSGGSQETQYF. The DNA of the CDR3 is TGTGCCAGCAGTGGGAGCGGGGGCTCCCAAGAGACCCAGTACTTC.

The chain joins TRBV6-5 to TRBJ1-2, with a weak D call TRBD1 (5 bases). The germline V and J ends were trimmed by 10 bases and 8 bases, with 17 bases remaining between them. Germline CDR1 is MNHEY and CDR2 is SVGAGI. The CDR3 contains 12 residues. CDR3 coding DNA: TGTGCCACCCTCATAGGGGCGCGAGGCTACACCTTC. Its translation is CATLIGARGYTF.

This clone was recorded only once. V gene TRBV29-1 combines with J gene TRBJ2-5; D gene unclear. The CDR3 loop spans 13 amino acids. Trimming shortened V by 3 bases and J by 4 bases, and 12 bases separated the two germline ends. In germline, CDR1 is SQVTM, CDR2 ANQGSEA. The CDR3 bases are TGCAGCGTTGATGTGTCAGGCCTAGAGACCCAGTACTTC. This gives the protein CSVDVSGLETQYF.

This rearrangement joins TRBV15 to TRBJ2-3, with TRBD1 identical over 9 bases. J lost 3 bases, V lost 0 bases, and 7 bases had no gene match. Germline values: CDR1 LNHNV, CDR2 YYDKDF (reference sequence). The CDR3 runs to 17 residues. The CDR3 region has the DNA TGTGCCACCAGCAGAGAAACAGGGGGCTTCGGGACAGATACGCAGTATTTT. Protein sequence: CATSRETGGFGTDTQYF.

The V and J genes are TRBV20-1 and TRBJ1-5; D call uncertain. V gave up 0 bases and J gave up 11 bases, with 8 bases separating them. The length of the CDR3 is 11 residues. Germline-derived CDR1 and CDR2 are DFQATT and SNEGSKA (reference sequence). In DNA, the CDR3 is TGCAGTGCTAGAGATCGCCGGGCCCAGCATTTT. Amino acid sequence: CSARDRRAQHF.

This clone was seen a single time. The CDR3 DNA is TGTGCCAGCAGTGCCAGACTAGCGGGATCTCAAGAGACCCAGTACTTC. It encodes CASSARLAGSQETQYF. The chain joins TRBV2 to TRBJ2-5; 11 nucleotides line up with TRBD2. The V gene's germline CDR1 is SNHLY and CDR2 FYNNEI. Trimming took 4 bases from V and 2 from J; bases not matched to a gene: 6. This CDR3 has 16 amino acids.

The chain recombines TRBV7-9 with TRBJ2-2, with 12 bases aligning to TRBD2. The V gene's germline CDR1 is SEHNR and CDR2 FQNEAQ (reference sequence). The CDR3 consists of 14 residues. V was clipped by 5 bases and J by 8 bases; unmatched bases: 3. CDR3 protein: CASSVLAGGGELFF. The DNA for the CDR3 is TGTGCCAGCAGCGTACTAGCGGGAGGTGGGGAGCTGTTTTTT. Variable domain in full (rest from reference TRBV7-9 and TRBJ2-2): DTGVSQNPRHKITKRGQNVTFRCDPISEHNRLYWYRQTLGQGPEFLTYFQNEAQLEKSRLLSDRFSAERPKGSFSTLEIQRTEQGDSAMYLCASSVLAGGGELFFGEGSRLTVL.

The J gene is TRBJ1-1, the V gene TRBV5-6, with TRBD1 as a possible D gene (5 bases). CDR1 and CDR2 (germline): SGHDT, YYEEEE. V lost 3 bases to trimming and J lost 5 bases, with 14 bases between them. CDR3 length: 14 residues. The CDR3 DNA follows: TGTGCCAGCAGCTCGGGGGGATTTAGAACTGAAGCTTTCTTT. This codes for CASSSGGFRTEAFF.

Regarding this clone: In the same sample, other DNA sequences code for this CDR3. The chain uses TRBV5-1 and TRBJ2-7, with D possibly called TRBD1 or TRBD2 (6 bases each). V lost 0 bases and J lost 5, with 12 bases in between. CDR1 and CDR2 from the germline V gene are SGHRS and YFSETQ. CDR3 length: 14 residues. The CDR3 reads CASSLGQGRNEQYF. The CDR3 nucleotides are TGCGCCAGCAGCTTGGGGCAGGGGAGGAACGAGCAGTACTTC.

CDR3 sequence: CAWSVGQGNTGELFF. CDR3 nucleotides: TGTGCCTGGAGTGTGGGACAGGGGAACACCGGGGAGCTGTTTTTT. The chain uses TRBV30 and TRBJ2-2; the match to TRBD1 covers 9 bases. The CDR3 consists of 15 residues. Germline V gene sequence: CDR1 GTSNPN, CDR2 SVGIG (reference sequence). J lost 1 base, V lost 0 bases, and 0 bases had no gene match.

Comments on this clone: One end of the junction is discordant with germline, which a read error may explain. Other DNA sequences in the same sample also yield this CDR3. The chain has TRBV25-1 and TRBJ2-1, with 7 bases lining up with TRBD2. This CDR3 spans 16 amino acids. Germline CDR1 and CDR2: MGHDK and SYGVNS. The CDR3 sequence is CASSGRLAPSYNEQFF. The CDR3 DNA reads TGCGCCAGCAGTGGCCGACTAGCCCCCTCCTACAATGAGCAGTTCTTC. Looking up the rest from reference TRBV25-1 and TRBJ2-1 gives the full variable domain: EADIYQTPRYLVIGTGKKITLECSQTMGHDKMYWYQQDPGMELHLIHYSYGVNSTEKGDLSSESTVSRIRTEHFPLTLESARPSHTSQYLCASSGRLAPSYNEQFFGPGTRLTVL.

The V and J genes are TRBV2 and TRBJ1-6; 7 nucleotides match TRBD1. CDR1 is SNHLY and CDR2 is FYNNEI in the germline V gene. The V segment lost 6 bases and the J segment 10 bases; nucleotides outside the gene matches: 6. This CDR3 is built from 13 residues. The CDR3 loop reads CASRVTGESPLHF. The CDR3 DNA reads as TGTGCCAGCAGAGTTACAGGGGAATCACCCCTCCACTTT. The full variable domain, its missing parts supplied by reference TRBV2 and TRBJ1-6, is EPEVTQTPSHQVTQMGQEVILRCVPISNHLYFYWYRQILGQKVEFLVSFYNNEISEKSEIFDDQFSVERPDGSNFTLKIRSTKLEDSAMYFCASRVTGESPLHFGNGTRLTVT.

The rearrangement joins TRBV2 to TRBJ2-3; D is perhaps TRBD1 or TRBD2 (5 bases each). The germline V gene has CDR1 SNHLY and CDR2 FYNNEI. The CDR3 totals 16 residues. The V and J ends lost 6 bases and 0 bases respectively, with 16 bases between them. DNA for the CDR3: TGTGCCAGCAGGCGACAGAGCGGCCTAAGCACAGATACGCAGTATTTT. This codes for CASRRQSGLSTDTQYF.

The chain joins TRBV11-2 to TRBJ1-2; 9 positions agree with TRBD1. CDR1 and CDR2 from the germline V gene are SGHAT and FQNNGV. Trimming at V came to 1 base and at J to 0 bases, leaving 3 bases not matched to a gene. The CDR3 is 16 amino acids. The CDR3 here is CASSLGRQGANYGYTF. The DNA for the CDR3 is TGTGCCAGCAGCTTAGGGAGACAGGGGGCTAACTATGGCTACACCTTC.

This rearrangement joins TRBV11-2 to TRBJ1-3, with TRBD1 as a possible D gene (5 bases). V lost 2 bases to trimming and J lost 4 bases, with 15 bases between them. Germline lookup yields CDR1 SGHAT and CDR2 FQNNGV. The CDR3 loop spans 16 amino acids. The CDR3 protein is CASSLSIPGAGNTIYF. CDR3 DNA sequence: TGTGCCAGCAGCTTAAGTATTCCCGGGGCGGGAAACACCATATATTTT.

The chain recombines TRBV2 with TRBJ1-4; D remains unclear. The length of the CDR3 is 14 residues. V shed 7 bases and J shed 11 bases, with 20 bases lying between them. Germline assignment: CDR1 SNHLY and CDR2 FYNNEI. The CDR3 DNA reads as TGTGCCAGCACGCGAGGCTACCCCGACGGGAAACTGTTTTTT. It encodes CASTRGYPDGKLFF.

This chain connects TRBV6-1 to TRBJ1-1; D is perhaps TRBD1 (6 bases). Trimming took 8 bases from V and 3 from J, leaving 10 bases between them. Looked up from germline, CDR1 is MNHNS and CDR2 is SASEGT. This CDR3 is 12 amino acids long. This chain's CDR3 is CASERGDTEAFF. The CDR3 DNA follows: TGTGCCAGCGAGAGGGGGGACACTGAAGCTTTCTTT.

V and J are TRBV15 and TRBJ2-7; 9 bases map to TRBD1. Trimming cost V 0 bases and J 9 bases; bases outside gene matches: 9. CDR1 and CDR2 from the germline V gene are LNHNV and YYDKDF (reference sequence). This CDR3 is built from 15 residues. In DNA form, the CDR3 reads TGTGCCACCAGCAGAGAAAGGGGACAGGGTGGTCGGCAGTACTTC. Its translation is CATSRERGQGGRQYF. The variable domain in full, with the rest retrieved from reference TRBV15 and TRBJ2-7, is DAMVIQNPRYQVTQFGKPVTLSCSQTLNHNVMYWYQQKSSQAPKLLFHYYDKDFNNEADTPDNFQSRRPNTSFCFLDIRSPGLGDTAMYLCATSRERGQGGRQYFGPGTRLTVT.

The J gene is TRBJ2-2, the V gene TRBV7-3, with D perhaps TRBD2 (6 bases). Per the germline V gene, CDR1 is SGHTA and CDR2 is FQGTGA. V was clipped by 10 bases and J by 7 bases, with 16 bases between them. The CDR3 consists of 13 residues. CDR3 nucleotides: TGTGCCACCCGGGGGACGGCCAGCGGGGAGCTGTTTTTT. Encoded protein: CATRGTASGELFF.

This chain links TRBV6-5 with TRBJ2-5; 7 nucleotides match TRBD1. The CDR3 extends over 15 amino acids. CDR1 MNHEY and CDR2 SVGAGI come from the germline V gene. The junction had 9 bases not matched to a gene; V was cut back by 6 bases and J by 2 bases. The CDR3 nucleotides are TGTGCCAGCAGCCCACAGGGGACCGGACAAGAGACCCAGTACTTC. It encodes CASSPQGTGQETQYF.

J is TRBJ1-6 and V is TRBV7-2; D is ambiguous. The CDR3 is made up of 16 amino acids. V was trimmed by 4 bases and J by 7 bases, leaving 17 bases between them. Germline CDR1 SGHTA, CDR2 FQGNSA. The CDR3: CASSSRIVPWNSPLHF. CDR3 DNA sequence: TGTGCCAGCAGCTCCCGAATCGTTCCTTGGAATTCACCCCTCCACTTT. Combining the CDR3 with reference TRBV7-2 and TRBJ1-6 gives the whole variable domain GAGVSQSPSNKVTEKGKDVELRCDPISGHTALYWYRQSLGQGLEFLIYFQGNSAPDKSGLPSDRFSAERTGGSVSTLTIQRTQQEDSAVYLCASSSRIVPWNSPLHFGNGTRLTVT.

The CDR3 reads CASSATSGTGELFF. Here the CDR3 DNA reads TGTGCCAGCAGCGCGACTAGCGGCACCGGGGAGCTGTTTTTT. The chain recombines TRBV9 with TRBJ2-2, with 9 bases matching TRBD2. V shed 3 bases, J shed 4 bases, and the junction held 1 base outside the gene matches. The CDR3 loop spans 14 amino acids. The germline V gene encodes CDR1 SGDLS and CDR2 YYNGEE.